The rows below give T cell receptor beta chains drawn from one sample of a study of T cell repertoires in cytomegalovirus infection. Each CDR3 protein is one row after TCRdb ran MiXCR on the reads. Here the sample spans roughly 640,000 distinct CDR3 sequences, roughly 26% being singletons. What was sequenced was CD8+ T cells from PBMCs. The receptors derive from a human donor in good health (CMV status not recorded). Some clones in this sample may be carry-over from other donors' samples. Each CDR3 is given with its conserved first and last residue. A D gene is named only where the DNA matches it firmly. Only part of the rows carry a size: once, few, many, or a class if the clone is expanded.

- - TRBJ1-2 TRBV12-3/TRBV12-4 14 CASNSLEDTYGYTF TGTGCCAGCAATTCCCTGGAGGACACTTATGGCTACACCTTC
many - TRBJ2-1 TRBV20-1 16 CSARPQTAHSYNEQFF TGCAGTGCTAGACCCCAGACAGCCCACTCCTACAATGAGCAGTTCTTC
- - TRBJ1-2 TRBV6-2/TRBV6-3 15 CASSYSRSPNGGYTF TGTGCCAGCAGTTACTCCAGAAGTCCTAACGGTGGCTACACCTTC
- TRBD1 TRBJ2-1 TRBV7-8 19 CASSLPGQGFGSSYNEQFF TGTGCCAGCAGCCTTCCGGGACAGGGGTTCGGTAGCTCCTACAATGAGCAGTTCTTC
- TRBD1 TRBJ2-3 TRBV6-2/TRBV6-3 14 CASSLQGLTDTQYF TGTGCCAGCAGTTTACAGGGGCTCACAGATACGCAGTATTTT
- - TRBJ1-5 TRBV27 14 CASSLSGYHQPQHF TGTGCCAGCAGTTTATCTGGATATCATCAGCCCCAGCATTTT
- - TRBJ2-1 TRBV27 11 CASSFNYEQFF TGTGCCAGCAGTTTCAACTACGAGCAGTTCTTC
many TRBD2 TRBJ2-7 TRBV7-2 18 CASSLFSRTSGAPYEQYF TGTGCCAGCAGCTTATTTTCTCGGACTAGCGGGGCGCCCTACGAGCAGTACTTC
- - TRBJ2-2 TRBV6-2/TRBV6-3 18 CASRYTRVAGLNTGELFF TGTGCCAGCAGATATACAAGGGTGGCAGGACTCAACACCGGGGAGCTGTTTTTT
many - TRBJ2-5 TRBV6-1 13 CASKEVYQETQYF TGTGCCAGCAAGGAGGTGTACCAAGAGACCCAGTACTTC
few TRBD1 TRBJ2-5 TRBV7-9 15 CASSLIQGGGETQYF TGTGCCAGCAGCTTAATTCAAGGGGGCGGAGAGACCCAGTACTTC
few - TRBJ1-1 TRBV7-2 13 CASISGDDTEAFF TGTGCCAGCATCAGCGGGGACGACACTGAAGCTTTCTTT
- - TRBJ2-1 TRBV5-1 15 CASSLVFVAYNEQFF TGCGCCAGCAGCTTGGTTTTTGTTGCTTACAATGAGCAGTTCTTC
- - TRBJ2-1 TRBV28 15 CASSTHPAAQNEQFF TGTGCCAGCAGCACTCATCCGGCCGCGCAGAATGAGCAGTTCTTC
- TRBD1 TRBJ2-1 TRBV10-3 14 CAISDRGKKVEQFF TGTGCCATCAGCGACAGGGGGAAAAAAGTTGAGCAGTTCTTC
many TRBD1 TRBJ2-5 TRBV5-6 14 CASSWDSQQETQYF TGTGCCAGCAGCTGGGACAGTCAGCAGGAGACCCAGTACTTC
many - TRBJ1-1 TRBV5-1 12 CASSLAGREAFF TGCGCCAGCAGCTTGGCGGGGAGGGAAGCTTTCTTT
few - TRBJ2-7 TRBV19 14 CASSMQRYPYEQYF TGTGCCAGTAGTATGCAGCGGTACCCCTACGAGCAGTACTTC
- TRBD1 TRBJ1-5 TRBV7-9 14 CASGDSSRGQPQHF TGTGCCAGCGGGGACAGCAGCCGTGGTCAGCCCCAGCATTTT
- - TRBJ2-6 TRBV29-1 16 CSVTDRDGSGANVLTF TGCAGCGTCACCGACAGAGACGGCTCTGGGGCCAACGTCCTGACTTTC
many - TRBJ2-3 TRBV7-3 13 CASSFLLTDTQYF TGTGCCAGCAGCTTCTTACTGACAGATACGCAGTATTTT
many TRBD1 TRBJ1-2 TRBV6-6 13 CASSYVDRDGYTF TGTGCCAGCAGTTACGTGGACAGGGATGGCTACACCTTC
- - TRBJ1-3 TRBV6-5 17 CASAPLGPILSGNTIYF TGTGCCAGCGCTCCTCTGGGGCCCATACTCTCTGGAAACACCATATATTTT
- TRBD2 TRBJ2-1 TRBV20-1 17 CSAPGFLAGDSYNEQFF TGCAGTGCGCCCGGGTTCCTAGCGGGGGATTCCTACAATGAGCAGTTCTTC
many TRBD1 TRBJ2-4 TRBV7-2 18 CASSTSGTGYLERVIQYF TGTGCCAGCAGCACCTCGGGGACAGGGTACTTGGAAAGGGTCATTCAGTACTTC
few - TRBJ1-1 TRBV7-9 14 CASSSRELNTEAFF TGTGCCAGCAGCTCCCGTGAGTTGAACACTGAAGCTTTCTTT
- - TRBJ2-2 TRBV4-1 13 CASSQEVFGELFF TGCGCCAGCAGCCAAGAAGTGTTCGGGGAGCTGTTTTTT
many - TRBJ2-1 TRBV7-8 16 CASSLTLGFGYNEQFF TGTGCCAGCAGCTTAACCTTAGGTTTCGGCTACAATGAGCAGTTCTTC
- - TRBJ1-1 TRBV15 15 CATSREDSPNTEAFF TGTGCCACCAGCAGAGAAGATAGTCCGAACACTGAAGCTTTCTTT
many TRBD1 TRBJ1-5 TRBV28 16 CASSLFGTGGNQPQHF TGTGCCAGCAGTCTCTTCGGGACAGGGGGTAATCAGCCCCAGCATTTT
- - TRBJ1-1 TRBV29-1 14 CSVEGGQINTEAFF TGCAGCGTTGAAGGCGGACAGATAAACACTGAAGCTTTCTTT
many TRBD1 TRBJ2-7 TRBV7-9 16 CASSGQGASIPYEQYF TGTGCCAGCAGCGGACAGGGGGCGTCGATACCCTACGAGCAGTACTTC
- TRBD1 TRBJ2-3 TRBV7-3 14 CASSPTPGQDTQYF TGTGCCAGCAGCCCGACTCCGGGACAGGATACGCAGTATTTT
- - TRBJ1-2 TRBV29-1 12 CSVETRDYGYTF TGCAGCGTTGAGACGAGGGACTATGGCTACACCTTC
few TRBD1 TRBJ2-7 TRBV7-6 13 CASRDRGLVEQYF TGTGCCAGCCGGGACAGGGGGTTAGTCGAGCAGTACTTC